This is a list of T cell receptor beta chains from one sample in a study of shared clonotypes between healthy human individuals. Clones were read by immunoSEQ multiplex PCR, and TCRdb kept only the in-frame ones, dropping some. The sample has under 2,500,000 clones; approximately 94% are singletons. The source material was naive CD4+ T cells sorted from blood. The receptors derive from a man younger than 35 in good health. Each CDR3 is given with its conserved first and last residue. D genes are given only for firm matches. Size is omitted from some rows. Given values are once, few, many or a class for expanded clones.

TRBD2 - TRBJ2-2 TRBV7-2 TGTGCCAGCAGCGGATCCGGGACTATGTCTTCCGGGGAGCTGTTTTTT CASSGSGTMSSGELFF
- - TRBJ1-2 TRBV30 TGTGCCTGGAGTGAGATGGGATCCTATGGCTACACCTTC CAWSEMGSYGYTF
TRBD1 - TRBJ2-5 TRBV28 TGTGCCAGCAGTTTGGGGACAGGGGTCCAAGAGACCCAGTACTTC CASSLGTGVQETQYF
TRBD1 - TRBJ1-5 TRBV9 TGTGCCAGCAGCCAAACAGGGGGAGGCAATCAGCCCCAGCATTTT CASSQTGGGNQPQHF
- - TRBJ1-2 TRBV14 TGTGCCAGCAGCCAAGAGGCGACCGCCCGCCCCACCTTC CASSQEATARPTF
- - TRBJ2-1 TRBV5-1 TGCGCCAGCAGCTTGTCCCAGGGGCCCCACAATGAGCAGTTCTTC CASSLSQGPHNEQFF
- once TRBJ2-7 TRBV6-5 TGTGCCAGCAGTTACTCTAGCGAGCTCTACGAGCAGTACTTC CASSYSSELYEQYF
TRBD1 - TRBJ1-5 TRBV5-1 TGCGCCAGCAGCTTTACAGGGGTAGGTCAGCCCCAGCATTTT CASSFTGVGQPQHF
- - TRBJ2-1 TRBV12-5 TGTGCTAGTGGTTTGGGCCCCGCGGGATCGTACTTCTTC CASGLGPAGSYFF
- - TRBJ1-4 TRBV5-8 TGTGCCAGCAGCTTAGGTTCAAGGGCTAATGAAAAACTGTTTTTT CASSLGSRANEKLFF
TRBD1 - TRBJ1-2 TRBV6-5 TGTGCCAGCAGTTACACGGACAGGGTTGGAGATGGCTACACCTTC CASSYTDRVGDGYTF
- - TRBJ1-2 TRBV30 TGTGCCTGGAGTGTTACAGGGAGCTATGGCTACACCTTC CAWSVTGSYGYTF
TRBD2 once TRBJ2-5 TRBV10-1 TGCGCCAGCAGCCGCGGACTAGCGGGGATCCAAGAGACCCAGTACTTC CASSRGLAGIQETQYF
- - TRBJ2-2 TRBV10-3 TGTGCCATCAGAACCTCACAGAAACCGAACACCGGGGAGCTGTTTTTT CAIRTSQKPNTGELFF
TRBD2 - TRBJ2-2 TRBV7-8 TGTGCCAGCAGCTTAGTGAGCGGGAAGAACACCGGGGAGCTGTTTTTT CASSLVSGKNTGELFF
- - TRBJ1-3 TRBV20-1 TGCAGTGCTAGCAGGGGAAACACCATATATTTT CSASRGNTIYF
TRBD2 once TRBJ2-3 TRBV9 TGTGCCAGCAGCCCAGCCGCACCGGGACTAGTCAACACAGATACGCAGTATTTT CASSPAAPGLVNTDTQYF
TRBD1 - TRBJ2-5 TRBV4-1 TGCGCCAGCAGCCCCTACTATACAGGGGACATCCAAGAGACCCAGTACTTC CASSPYYTGDIQETQYF
TRBD1 - TRBJ2-1 TRBV10-3 TGTGCCATCAGTGAGCGGGGTCCGGGACAGGGATCTGAGCAGTTCTTC CAISERGPGQGSEQFF
TRBD1 - TRBJ2-7 TRBV6-1 TGTGCCAGCAGGGAGACAGGGCTTTCCTACGAGCAGTACTTC CASRETGLSYEQYF
- - TRBJ1-2 TRBV6-4 TGTGCCAGCAGAAAGGGCGCTAACTATGGCTACACCTTC CASRKGANYGYTF
- - TRBJ1-1 TRBV9 TGTGCCAGCAGCCGTAGGTCGGCCGCCGGGGGCACTGAAGCTTTCTTT CASSRRSAAGGTEAFF
- - TRBJ1-4 TRBV7-2 TGTGCCAGCAGCTTAGGGGGTAATCCCAATGAAAAACTGTTTTTT CASSLGGNPNEKLFF
- - TRBJ1-1 TRBV13 TGTGCCAGCAGCTTAGACCGGAACACTGAAGCTTTCTTT CASSLDRNTEAFF
- - TRBJ2-3 TRBV5-1 TGCGCCAGCAGCCCCACCACCTCCGGCACAGATACGCAGTATTTT CASSPTTSGTDTQYF
- - TRBJ2-2 TRBV9 TGTGCCAGCAGCGTAGGCCCGACGAACACCGGGGAGCTGTTTTTT CASSVGPTNTGELFF
- - TRBJ2-6 TRBV7-2 TGTGCCAGCAGCCCTGGGTCTGGGGCCAACGTCCTGACTTTC CASSPGSGANVLTF
- - TRBJ2-4 TRBV10-3 TGTGCCATCAGTCCGGGAGATACGGCCAAAAACATTCAGTACTTC CAISPGDTAKNIQYF
- - TRBJ2-1 TRBV25-1 TGTGCCAGCAGTGAATTAGGTCCAGGAGGATACAATGAGCAGTTCTTC CASSELGPGGYNEQFF
TRBD1 - TRBJ2-7 TRBV28 TGTGCCAGCAGTTCCCCCCCCGGGACAGGGGACGAGCAGTACTTC CASSSPPGTGDEQYF
- - TRBJ2-1 TRBV5-4 TGTGCCAGCAATGCGGGGAGCTCCTACAATGAGCAGTTCTTC CASNAGSSYNEQFF
TRBD1 once TRBJ2-1 TRBV4-1 TGCGCCAGCAGCCAAGTCGACGGACAGGGCCGTAGCAATGAGCAGTTCTTC CASSQVDGQGRSNEQFF
TRBD1 - TRBJ2-5 TRBV18 TGTGCCAGCTCACAAAACCAGGGGGTTCATCAAGAGACCCAGTACTTC CASSQNQGVHQETQYF
TRBD2 - TRBJ2-5 TRBV7-2 TGTGCCAGCAGAAGCGGGGGGGCCGGGGAGACCCAGTACTTC CASRSGGAGETQYF
- - TRBJ1-4 TRBV15 TGTGCCACCAGCAGAGTACAGGGTGGCGAAAAACTGTTTTTT CATSRVQGGEKLFF
- - TRBJ2-3 TRBV5-1 TGCGCCAGCTCCTTGGGCGGCGTCAACACAGATACGCAGTATTTT CASSLGGVNTDTQYF
- - TRBJ2-1 TRBV25-1 TGTGCCAGCACCTTCGGGAGCTCCTACAATGAGCAGTTCTTC CASTFGSSYNEQFF
- - TRBJ2-7 TRBV30 TGTGCCTGGAGTGGACAGGCCCACGAGCAGTACTTC CAWSGQAHEQYF
- - TRBJ1-3 TRBV5-1 TGCGCCAGCAGCTTGGTTTCCGATGCCTCTGGAAACACCATATATTTT CASSLVSDASGNTIYF
- - TRBJ2-2 TRBV29-1 TGCAGCGTTGAAAGGACCCAGGGGGAGCTGTTTTTT CSVERTQGELFF
- - TRBJ1-6 TRBV5-1 TGCGCCAGCAGCTTGGCGCCGGGGCAGGCAAATTCACCCCTCCACTTT CASSLAPGQANSPLHF
- - TRBJ2-7 TRBV6-6 TGTGCCAGCAGTTACTCAGGGCAGGGGTTCTCCTACGAGCAGTACTTC CASSYSGQGFSYEQYF
- - TRBJ2-5 TRBV7-2 TGTGCCAGCAGCTTAGACATTGGTGGGGAGACCCAGTACTTC CASSLDIGGETQYF
- - TRBJ1-5 TRBV4-1 TGCGCCAGCAGCCAAGAGCGTGGGGGTTTGGGTGTGCTCGGCAATCAGCCCCAGCATTTT CASSQERGGLGVLGNQPQHF
- - TRBJ1-1 TRBV5-4 TGTGCCAGCAGCTCATTCGCCGCCATGAACACTGAAGCTTTCTTT CASSSFAAMNTEAFF
TRBD2 - TRBJ2-1 TRBV6-1 TGTGCCAGCAGTGAAGGGCTAGCGGGGGGGATGCGATGGTTCTTC CASSEGLAGGMRWFF
- - TRBJ2-4 TRBV5-1 TGCGCCAGCAGCCTCGCTGAGGGAGCCAAAAACATTCAGTACTTC CASSLAEGAKNIQYF